What follows describes a single T cell receptor beta chain. The data are from a study of blood T cell repertoires in COVID-19. Some clones are missing from TCRdb's copy, which holds only in-frame ones; the method was immunoSEQ multiplex PCR. The sample has about 30,000 clones, approximately 89% seen once. Per the germline V gene, CDR1 is SGHDN and CDR2 is FVKESK. The CDR3 is 15 amino acids. Germline trimming cut 5 bases from V and 0 bases from J; bases unmatched to any gene: 7. The chain combines TRBV14 with TRBJ2-7, with 7 positions matching TRBD2. Sequences were obtained from peripheral blood. The receptor comes from a man aged 55 to 70 with active COVID-19. In DNA, the CDR3 is TGTGCCAGCAGCGGGAGGGGCGGATTCTCCTACGAGCAGTACTTC. It translates to CASSGRGGFSYEQYF.